The 5 T cell receptor beta chains below were found in one sample sequenced in a study of blood T cell repertoires in COVID-19. TCRdb's copy holds only in-frame clones and misses some; the assay was immunoSEQ multiplex PCR. The sample carries about 98,000 clones, 82% recorded once. Sequenced: peripheral blood. Source of these receptors: a man older than 75 with acute or convalescent COVID-19.

The chain has TRBV7-2 and TRBJ2-1; no clear D. The CDR3 contains 13 residues. The germline gives CDR1 SGHTA, CDR2 FQGNSA. Between the trimmed V and J ends, which lost 2 bases and 5 bases, there was a span of 7 bases. The CDR3 DNA reads as TGTGCCAGCAGCTTACCGGTCAACAATGAGCAGTTCTTC. This gives the protein CASSLPVNNEQFF.

The rearrangement joins TRBV10-3 to TRBJ1-2; D may be TRBD1 (6 bases). The CDR3 contains 16 residues. V lost 2 bases and J 4 bases, leaving 17 bases between the germline ends. Germline values: CDR1 ENHRY, CDR2 SYGVKD. This chain's CDR3 is CAISERGGRQAYGYTF. CDR3 bases: TGTGCCATCAGTGAGAGGGGGGGACGACAGGCCTATGGCTACACCTTC.

V gene TRBV24-1 combines with J gene TRBJ1-4; D might be TRBD1 (5 bases). This CDR3 has 17 residues. CDR1 and CDR2 from the germline V gene are KGHDR and SFDVKD. V lost 2 bases to trimming and J lost 3 bases, with 15 bases between them. The CDR3 DNA reads as TGTGCCACCAGTGATTCCTCGGCGGGGCATGCTAATGAAAAACTGTTTTTT. Translating gives CATSDSSAGHANEKLFF.

The rearrangement links TRBV2 to TRBJ1-6, with 8 bases that match TRBD1. Per the germline V gene, CDR1 is SNHLY and CDR2 is FYNNEI. This CDR3 comprises 15 residues. With 4 bases clipped from V and 7 bases from J, the junction kept 6 bases outside the gene matches. The CDR3 reads CASSVGQGRNSPLHF. The CDR3 bases are TGTGCCAGCAGTGTAGGACAGGGAAGGAATTCACCCCTCCACTTT.

The gene calls are TRBV18 and TRBJ1-1, with D uncertain. Trimming shortened V by 2 bases and J by 3 bases, and 10 bases separated the two germline ends. The CDR3 consists of 14 residues. Germline lookup yields CDR1 KGHSH and CDR2 LQKENI. This CDR3 reads CASSPYPGDTEAFF. The CDR3 region has the DNA TGTGCCAGCTCACCATACCCAGGCGACACTGAAGCTTTCTTT.